Below are 31 T cell receptor beta chains sequenced from a single sample in a study of T-cell memory formation after mild COVID-19 (dated by TCRdb to about 2021). Library prep was done by 5' RACE. The instrument given in TCRdb is Illumina NovaSeq 6000. TCRdb trimmed public reads at Q25 via fastp, called clones via MiXCR and kept in-frame beta chains. Under each unique CDR3 protein, matching rows form one entry showing the most common genes and DNA. The sample table holds 200,000 or so distinct CDR3 sequences, of which about 9.2% were seen once. Together, the top ten hold around 3.3% of the sample. Sequenced sample: PBMCs or a T cell subset sorted from them (not recorded which). These receptors were collected from a man between 18 and 29 years old who had mild COVID-19 (a few samples of this study predate the infection). The sample titles of this study are shuffled in the database, so cell type and time point are left out; the donor was told from shared clones.

The CDR3 reads CASSLPQPEGEKLFF. CDR3 DNA: TGCGCCAGCAGCTTACCACAGCCAGAGGGTGAAAAACTGTTTTTT. The chain links TRBV5-1 to TRBJ1-4, with D unclear. Deletions cut 2 bases from V and 7 bases from J, with 15 bases between. The CDR3 runs 15 residues. Germline V gene lookup returns CDR1 SGHRS and CDR2 YFSETQ.

The chain employs TRBV23-1 and TRBJ1-5; perhaps TRBD1 as D (6 bases). TRBV23-1 is treated as an ORF (open reading frame) with a function not yet certain. The CDR3 covers 14 residues. V was cut by 8 bases and J by 1 base, with 12 bases left in between. The CDR3 nucleotides are TGCGCCAGCGGATGGGGGGCGAGCAATCAGCCCCAGCATTTT. Amino acids: CASGWGASNQPQHF.

The rearrangement uses TRBV5-1 and TRBJ2-7; 11 bases are shared with TRBD1. CDR1 SGHRS and CDR2 YFSETQ come from the germline V gene. The CDR3 loop spans 15 amino acids. Trimming removed 3 bases from V and 1 base from J; junction bases left unmatched: 3. The CDR3 protein is CASSSGTGGSYEQYF. In DNA form, the CDR3 reads TGCGCCAGCAGCTCCGGGACAGGGGGGTCCTACGAGCAGTACTTC.

The chain carries TRBV23-1 and TRBJ1-1, with D perhaps TRBD1 (5 bases). TRBV23-1 belongs to the ORF category, with a function that is uncertain. The V gene lost 3 bases and the J gene lost 1 base, with 12 bases spanning the gap. The CDR3 length is 15 residues. The CDR3 spells CASSHPTVRNTEAFF. The DNA of the CDR3 is TGCGCCAGCAGTCATCCGACAGTTAGGAACACTGAAGCTTTCTTT.

This clonotype was seen at least ten times. The chain combines TRBV18 with TRBJ2-7; D not certain. Germline CDR1 reads KGHSH; CDR2 reads LQKENI. Trimming removed 4 bases at V and 3 bases at J, with 10 bases between. CDR3 length equals 13 residues. The DNA for the CDR3 is TGTGCCAGCTCACTCAATGACGGCTACGAGCAGTACGTC. Protein product: CASSLNDGYEQYV.

This clonotype showed up just a few times. The J gene is TRBJ1-1, the V gene TRBV6-1; D unclear. The CDR3 is made up of 12 amino acids. With 6 bases removed from V and 3 bases from J, the gap between germline ends came to 8 bases. The germline CDR1 and CDR2 sequences are MNHNS and SASEGT. The CDR3 sequence: CASRGWDTEAFF. The CDR3 DNA follows: TGTGCCAGCAGGGGATGGGACACTGAAGCTTTCTTT.

This clonotype appeared many times. This chain links TRBV7-2 with TRBJ2-7, with 12 bases matching TRBD2. J was trimmed by 4 bases and V by 7 bases; bases with no gene match: 5. Germline assignment: CDR1 SGHTA and CDR2 FQGNSA. The CDR3 is 14 residues long. The CDR3, as DNA: TGTGCCAGCACCCTAGCGGGGGGGCGGTACGAGCAGTACTTC. The encoded protein is CASTLAGGRYEQYF.

The V gene is TRBV7-3, the J gene TRBJ2-1, with D possibly TRBD1 on 6 matching bases. Trimming pared 5 bases from V and 9 bases from J, leaving 17 bases between. CDR1 is SGHTA, CDR2 FQGTGA, per germline. CDR3 size: 14 residues. CDR3 sequence reads: CASSNAGQGIEQFF. The CDR3 nucleotides read TGTGCCAGCAGCAACGCAGGGCAGGGGATTGAGCAGTTCTTC.

This clonotype was observed a handful of times. V gene TRBV7-9 combines with J gene TRBJ2-5; weak D call: TRBD1 (5 bases). The CDR3 contains 14 residues. Trimming removed 5 bases at V and 4 bases at J, with 14 bases between. The germline V gene has CDR1 SEHNR and CDR2 FQNEAQ (reference sequence). The CDR3 DNA follows: TGTGCCAGCAGCCCCCGGCAGCAGGGAGAGACCCAGTACTTC. It is translated as CASSPRQQGETQYF.

The V gene is TRBV9, the J gene TRBJ2-3, with 7 bases aligning to TRBD2. Germline V gives CDR1 SGDLS, CDR2 YYNGEE. Unmatched junction bases numbered 2, after V lost 0 bases and J lost 4 bases. The CDR3 has 14 residues. The CDR3 sequence: CASSVELASDTQYF. CDR3 sequence (DNA): TGTGCCAGCAGCGTAGAACTAGCGTCAGATACGCAGTATTTT.

This clonotype occurred a few times. The chain combines TRBV19 with TRBJ2-4; TRBD2 is a possible D gene (6 bases). The CDR3 loop spans 16 amino acids. V was clipped by 2 bases and J by 6 bases, with 17 bases between them. Germline CDR1 is LNHDA and CDR2 is SQIVND (reference sequence). The CDR3 DNA reads TGTGCCAGTAGTATAATTAGCGGTACAGGCGGAAACATTCAGTACTTC. Translating gives CASSIISGTGGNIQYF.

The genes are TRBV15 and TRBJ1-1; 8 bases agree with TRBD1. CDR1 and CDR2 (germline): LNHNV, YYDKDF (reference sequence). The CDR3 contains 12 residues. The junction had 5 bases not matched to a gene; V was cut back by 4 bases and J by 10 bases. The CDR3, as DNA: TGTGCCACCAGCAACTACAGGGGGAGAGCTTTCTTT. Its translation is CATSNYRGRAFF.

The rearrangement links TRBV6-5 to TRBJ2-5; a possible D gene is TRBD1 (5 bases). CDR3 size: 14 residues. Trimming removed 2 bases from V and 5 bases from J, with 12 bases in between. CDR1 is MNHEY and CDR2 is SVGAGI in the germline V gene. As DNA, the CDR3 is TGTGCCAGCAGTTACCCTGGCAGGGCGGAGACCCAGTACTTC. This codes for CASSYPGRAETQYF.

The table lists this clonotype with a few counts. This chain connects TRBV10-2 to TRBJ2-7; maybe TRBD2 (6 bases). This CDR3 has 12 residues. Looked up from germline, CDR1 is WSHSY and CDR2 is SAAADI. Trimming shortened V by 5 bases and J by 6 bases, and 11 bases separated the two germline ends. CDR3 DNA: TGCGCCAGCAGTCGGGGGTGGGTCGAGCAGTACGTC. The encoded protein is CASSRGWVEQYV.

This clonotype was counted between two and nine times. The J gene is TRBJ2-7, the V gene TRBV5-4, with TRBD2 identical over 8 bases. The CDR3 has 15 amino acids. Germline V gene lookup returns CDR1 SGHNT and CDR2 YYREEE (reference sequence). V lost 5 bases to trimming and J lost 2 bases; unmatched junction nucleotides: 9. CDR3 in DNA: TGTGCCAGCAGACGCGGGGGGTTGGATCCCTACGAGCAGTACTTC. Translated, it gives CASRRGGLDPYEQYF.

Many counts were recorded for this clonotype. V and J are TRBV7-2 and TRBJ2-1; tentative D call: TRBD2 (6 bases). This CDR3 region has 11 residues. Trimming stripped 5 bases from V and 9 bases from J, with 8 bases between. CDR1 and CDR2 from the germline V gene are SGHTA and FQGNSA. The CDR3 spells CASSPSAEQFF. DNA of the CDR3: TGTGCCAGCAGCCCTAGCGCTGAGCAGTTCTTC.

The gene calls are TRBV14 and TRBJ1-4; 7 nucleotides agree with TRBD1. This CDR3 comprises 14 residues. Germline values: CDR1 SGHDN, CDR2 FVKESK. The ends lost 4 bases at V and 9 bases at J; junction bases unmatched: 8. As DNA, the CDR3 is TGTGCCAGCAGCCTCCGGGACAGACAACAAAAACTGTTTTTT. Protein: CASSLRDRQQKLFF.

This clonotype was detected only a few times. The gene calls are TRBV6-2 or TRBV6-3 and TRBJ2-7; D is perhaps TRBD1 (5 bases). The length of the CDR3 is 13 residues. V was trimmed by 7 bases and J by 6 bases, leaving 16 bases between them. Germline CDR1 reads MNHEY; CDR2 reads SVGEGT. The CDR3 region is CASNGAVNSEQYV. CDR3 DNA sequence: TGTGCCAGCAATGGGGCGGTAAACAGCGAGCAGTACGTC.

About this clonotype itself: Just one base apart from a much larger clone, this may be a read error. Because the CDR3 is missing its conserved closing phenylalanine or tryptophan, this is likely a read error. The gene calls are TRBV5-1 and TRBJ2-1; 9 bases agree with TRBD2. V shed 6 bases and J 3 bases; nucleotides not matched to a gene: 7. Looked up from germline, CDR1 is SGHRS and CDR2 is YFSETQ. The CDR3 runs 15 residues. For the CDR3, the DNA is TGCGCCAGCAACCCAGGCGGGGGGGTCTACAATGAGCAGTTCTTA. Amino acids: CASNPGGGVYNEQFL.

There are a few counts of this clonotype. J is TRBJ2-3 and V is TRBV5-1, with D maybe TRBD1 (7 bases). This CDR3 is built from 14 residues. The ends were cut back, 2 bases at V and 8 bases at J, with 15 bases in the middle. The germline V gene encodes CDR1 SGHRS and CDR2 YFSETQ. CDR3 DNA sequence: TGCGCCAGCAGCTTACGGGGGTCAGGGGGTACGCAGTATTTT. Translating it yields CASSLRGSGGTQYF.

A few counts support this clonotype. V gene TRBV20-1 combines with J gene TRBJ2-1; possibly TRBD1 for D (6 bases). Germline V CDR1 and CDR2: DFQATT, SNEGSKA (reference sequence). This CDR3 contains 15 residues. With 4 bases removed from V and 6 bases from J, the gap between germline ends came to 19 bases. The CDR3 protein is CSAIKDSLGGNEQFF. CDR3 DNA sequence: TGCAGTGCTATAAAGGACTCTTTAGGGGGCAATGAGCAGTTCTTC.

J is TRBJ2-5 and V is TRBV11-1; 10 bases agree with TRBD2. From germline, CDR1 is SGHAT and CDR2 FQDESV (reference sequence). CDR3 length: 15 residues. Losses at the gene ends were 4 bases for V and 2 bases for J; bases not matched to a gene: 4. The CDR3 bases are TGTGCCAGCAGCTCCGGGACTAGCGTACAAGAGACCCAGTACTTC. This codes for CASSSGTSVQETQYF. The full variable domain, in which reference TRBV11-1 and TRBJ2-5 provide the parts outside the CDR3, is EAEVAQSPRYKITEKSQAVAFWCDPISGHATLYWYRQILGQGPELLVQFQDESVVDDSQLPKDRFSAERLKGVDSTLKIQPAELGDSAMYLCASSSGTSVQETQYFGPGTRLLVL.

This clonotype has more than one count but fewer than ten. V usage is TRBV11-1 and J usage is TRBJ2-3; D gene uncertain. V was pared by 7 bases and J by 4 bases, with 9 bases between. In germline, CDR1 is SGHAT, CDR2 FQDESV (reference sequence). CDR3 length: 12 residues. The CDR3 DNA follows: TGTGCCAGCAAGTACGTGGCAGATACGCAGTATTTT. Translating gives CASKYVADTQYF.

This clonotype has a handful of counts. The chain joins TRBV27 to TRBJ2-3; TRBD2 matches 11 bases. J lost 7 bases, V lost 5 bases, and 8 bases had no gene match. The germline CDR1 and CDR2 sequences are MNHEY and SMNVEV (reference sequence). The CDR3 runs to 15 residues. This CDR3 reads CASSTPGLAEHTQYF. In nucleotides, the CDR3 is TGTGCCAGCAGTACTCCGGGACTAGCGGAGCATACGCAGTATTTT.

This chain connects TRBV20-1 to TRBJ2-3; D may be TRBD2 (6 bases). V shed 6 bases and J shed 3 bases, with 13 bases lying between them. CDR3 length: 13 residues. Germline CDR1 is DFQATT and CDR2 is SNEGSKA (reference sequence). Written as DNA, the CDR3 is TGCAGTGCCCGGAGGGTAGCGACAGATACGCAGTATTTT. Translating it yields CSARRVATDTQYF.

This clonotype was picked up many times. J is TRBJ2-5 and V is TRBV6-5; D may be TRBD1 or TRBD2 (5 bases each). The CDR3 runs 13 residues. Deletions cut 10 bases from V and 4 bases from J, with 16 bases between. Germline V lookup: CDR1 MNHEY, CDR2 SVGAGI. This CDR3 is CATVQGAGETQYF. For the CDR3, the DNA is TGTGCCACCGTCCAAGGGGCGGGAGAGACCCAGTACTTC.

This clonotype has only a few counts. V usage is TRBV28 and J usage is TRBJ1-4, with 9 positions matching TRBD1. Germline lookup yields CDR1 MDHEN and CDR2 SYDVKM. The CDR3 length is 14 residues. V trimming: 5 bases; J trimming: 5 bases; junction bases outside the gene matches: 3. The CDR3 protein is CASSQTGGNEKLFF. The CDR3 DNA reads as TGTGCCAGCAGTCAGACAGGGGGAAATGAAAAACTGTTTTTT.

This clonotype was detected many times. The chain recombines TRBV18 with TRBJ2-2; D might be TRBD1 (6 bases). CDR1 and CDR2 (germline): KGHSH, LQKENI. Trimming shortened V by 6 bases and J by 7 bases, and 15 bases separated the two germline ends. The CDR3 sequence is 14 residues long. CDR3 protein: CASSDRQDFGELFF. Here the CDR3 DNA reads TGTGCCAGCTCGGACAGACAGGATTTCGGGGAGCTGTTTTTT.

This clonotype was counted only a few times. This chain connects TRBV29-1 to TRBJ1-6; the D gene is possibly TRBD1 (5 bases). CDR3 length: 13 amino acids. V was cut by 3 bases and J by 8 bases, with 11 bases left in between. Looked up from germline, CDR1 is SQVTM and CDR2 is ANQGSEA. The CDR3 loop reads CSVDMGGDSPLHF. The CDR3 DNA is TGCAGCGTTGATATGGGGGGTGATTCACCCCTCCACTTT.

On this clonotype itself: A much more abundant neighbour one base away suggests this may be a read error. The chain recombines TRBV2 with TRBJ2-7, with TRBD2 as a possible D gene (5 bases). Trimming stripped 6 bases from V and 7 bases from J, with 16 bases between. This CDR3 is 13 amino acids long. The V gene's germline CDR1 is SNHLY and CDR2 FYNNEI. The CDR3 DNA follows: TGTGCCAGCAGCTCGCGTCGGGAAAGTGAGCAGTACGTC. As protein: CASSSRRESEQYV.

The sample holds many counts of this clonotype. The genes are TRBV5-1 and TRBJ2-5; no clear D gene. This CDR3 has 13 amino acids. The germline V gene has CDR1 SGHRS and CDR2 YFSETQ. The V end lost 0 bases, the J end lost 4 bases, and 7 bases lay between the germline ends. In DNA form, the CDR3 reads TGCGCCAGCAGCTTGGATTTCGTAGAGACCCAGTACTTC. It translates to CASSLDFVETQYF.